The following is a TCR beta chain sequence with its context. Its antigen is still unknown. The data were obtained in a study of cytomegalovirus exposure and HLA in healthy donors. Broader study findings: The authors later found HLA-associated TCR beta chains more clonally expanded than equally common others. Cytomegalovirus-associated TCR beta chains were listed, numbering 150 to 200. Associated with HLA alleles at 0.05 false discovery rate in a later analysis were some 18,000 TCR beta sequences. Productive status was seen about 87% or about 30% of the time for most TCR beta V segments in an earlier analysis.

PCR amplification relied on 60 Vbeta primers (plus 13 Jbeta primers). The protocol was immunoSEQ multiplex PCR, while the TCRdb copy is restricted to in-frame clones and leaves out a portion. The table has about 130,000 clones, 78% seen once. V lost 2 bases to trimming and J lost 7 bases, with 18 bases between them. This CDR3 spans 16 amino acids. Germline V gene sequence: CDR1 MGHDK, CDR2 SYGVNS. This receptor was taken from a woman aged 40-49 years in good health and CMV-seronegative. The chain combines TRBV25-1 with TRBJ2-1; the D gene is possibly TRBD1 (5 bases). Specimen: PBMCs. This CDR3 is CASSEVNTPSGNEQFF. The CDR3 DNA sequence: TGTGCCAGCAGTGAAGTTAACACCCCGTCAGGGAATGAGCAGTTCTTC.